This T cell receptor (beta chain) appears in the sequencing data of a study of cytomegalovirus exposure and HLA in healthy donors. Study results and limitations: Many donors carried some public TCRs, although rarity characterized most TCR sequences. It was reportedly the case that the classifier diagnosed cytomegalovirus status with high specificity and sensitivity.

The donors were in the 120-subject validation cohort, distinct from the approximately 670-subject first cohort. Assay used: immunoSEQ multiplex PCR; TCRdb lists only in-frame clones, some missing. This table holds more than 150,000 clones, approximately 90% found once. V lost 7 bases, J lost 7 bases, and 13 bases lay in between. Germline V gene sequence: CDR1 MNHEY, CDR2 SVGAGI. The CDR3 has 12 amino acids. On this clone: Its matching antigen is unknown.

The V call is TRBV6-5, the J call TRBJ1-1, with D possibly TRBD1 on 6 matching bases. This TCR came from a man younger than 35 in good health and CMV-seronegative. The sequencing input was PBMCs. The CDR3 spells CASTLRGGEAFF. The CDR3 DNA is TGTGCCAGCACCCTGAGGGGGGGTGAAGCTTTCTTT.